Listed here is a single T cell receptor beta chain. The data belong to a study of cytomegalovirus exposure and HLA in healthy donors. This CDR3 is built from 16 residues. Germline CDR1 and CDR2: SGHDN and FVKESK. V was pared by 1 base and J by 8 bases, with 20 bases between. Repertoires were generated with immunoSEQ multiplex PCR, while TCRdb's copy carries only in-frame clones and drops some. Of roughly 330,000 clones in the sample, roughly 87% were seen once. The V gene is TRBV14, the J gene TRBJ1-2; perhaps TRBD1 as D (6 bases). Sequencing was carried out using PBMCs. The receptor was isolated from a woman aged 25 to 39 in good health and CMV-seropositive. CDR3 in amino acids: CASSQVIMGATTGYTF. The CDR3 nucleotides are TGTGCCAGCAGCCAAGTCATCATGGGGGCTACTACGGGCTACACCTTC.